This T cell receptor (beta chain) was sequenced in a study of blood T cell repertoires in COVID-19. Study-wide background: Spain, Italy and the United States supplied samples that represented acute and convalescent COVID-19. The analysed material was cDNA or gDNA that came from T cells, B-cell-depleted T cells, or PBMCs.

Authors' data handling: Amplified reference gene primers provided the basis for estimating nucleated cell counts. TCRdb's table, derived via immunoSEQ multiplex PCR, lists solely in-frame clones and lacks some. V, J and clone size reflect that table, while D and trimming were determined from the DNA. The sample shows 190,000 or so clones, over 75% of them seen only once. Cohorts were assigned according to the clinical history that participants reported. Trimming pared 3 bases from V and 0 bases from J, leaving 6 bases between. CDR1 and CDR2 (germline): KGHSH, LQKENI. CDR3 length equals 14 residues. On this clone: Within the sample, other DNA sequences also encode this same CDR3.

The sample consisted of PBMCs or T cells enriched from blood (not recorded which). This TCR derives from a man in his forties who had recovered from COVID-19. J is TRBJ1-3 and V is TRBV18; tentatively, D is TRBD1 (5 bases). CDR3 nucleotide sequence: TGTGCCAGCTCACCGGACAACTCTGGAAACACCATATATTTT. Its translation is CASSPDNSGNTIYF.